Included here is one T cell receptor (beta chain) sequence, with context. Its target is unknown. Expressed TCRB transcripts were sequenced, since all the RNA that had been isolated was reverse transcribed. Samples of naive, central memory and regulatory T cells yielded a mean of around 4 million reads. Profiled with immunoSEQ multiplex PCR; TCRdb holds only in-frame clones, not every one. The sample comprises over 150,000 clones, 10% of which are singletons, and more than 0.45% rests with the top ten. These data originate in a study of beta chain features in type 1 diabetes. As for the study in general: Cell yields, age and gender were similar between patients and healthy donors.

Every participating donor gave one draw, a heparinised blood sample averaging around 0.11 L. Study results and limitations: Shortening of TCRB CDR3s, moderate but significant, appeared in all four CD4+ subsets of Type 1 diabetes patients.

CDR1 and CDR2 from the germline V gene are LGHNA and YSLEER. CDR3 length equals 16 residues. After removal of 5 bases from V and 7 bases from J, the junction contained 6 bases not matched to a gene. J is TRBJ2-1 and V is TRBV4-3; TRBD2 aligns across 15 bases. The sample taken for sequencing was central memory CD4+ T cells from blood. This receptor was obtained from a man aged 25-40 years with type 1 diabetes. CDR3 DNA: TGCGCCAGCAGCGAGCATGGGACTAGCGGGAGGAATGAGCAGTTCTTC. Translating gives CASSEHGTSGRNEQFF.